This T cell receptor (beta chain) derives from a study of regulatory T cells in long-lasting Graves disease. Findings and limits, study-wide: Preferential use of TRBV28, TRBJ1-2 and TRBJ2-5 was seen in persistent disease. Limited samples may have lowered accuracy.

Arm-PCR of CDR3 regions with iRepertoire HTBI primers generated TCR beta libraries. In the authors' methods: In the combined samples, some 59 TRBV and 14 to 15 TRBJ segments were identified. TCRdb ran MiXCR on the multiplex PCR reads and lists one entry per CDR3 protein. None of the V and J calls come from the authors' own analysis; TCRdb made them. The sample carries about half a million distinct CDR3 sequences, around a fifth recorded once. With regard to this clonotype: Its antigen is currently unknown. A read error may account for a junction end that differs from germline.

Time point here: persistent/refractory GD, antithyroid drugs over 5 years with positive TRAb. TCR sequences were obtained from RNA taken from PBMCs. Germline CDR1 SQVTM, CDR2 ANQGSEA. The CDR3 consists of 14 residues. Sequencing used peripheral blood mononuclear cells (PBMCs), obtained when the disease was refractory, from a patient treated with antithyroid drugs. The clonotype originates from a female donor with Graves disease. This chain connects TRBV29-1 to TRBJ2-7; 11 positions agree with TRBD2. CDR3 loop: CSVDAGLADGERNF. The CDR3 nucleotides are TGCAGCGTTGACGCGGGACTAGCGGACGGGGAACGGAACTTC.